This record concerns one T cell receptor beta chain sequence. Antigen: not known. Data came from immunoSEQ multiplex PCR; TCRdb stores just in-frame clones and leaves some out. The table includes 110,000 to 150,000 clones, 80% to 95% detected once. Germline assignment: CDR1 SGHRS and CDR2 YFSETQ. The CDR3 is 16 residues long. The ends lost 4 bases at V and 0 bases at J; junction bases unmatched: 6. The data derive from a study of CD4+ T cells in melanoma. Findings and limits, study-wide: Diverse differentiation states were reported for melanoma neoantigen-specific CD4+ T cells. CD8+ T cell, macrophage and B cell function reportedly correlated with neoantigen-specific CD4+ T cells.

This sequence was found in a human donor with melanoma. The chain links TRBV5-1 to TRBJ2-3; 9 bases fit TRBD1. This CDR3 is CASSVGQGPSTDTQYF. DNA for the CDR3: TGCGCCAGCAGCGTAGGACAGGGGCCTAGCACAGATACGCAGTATTTT.